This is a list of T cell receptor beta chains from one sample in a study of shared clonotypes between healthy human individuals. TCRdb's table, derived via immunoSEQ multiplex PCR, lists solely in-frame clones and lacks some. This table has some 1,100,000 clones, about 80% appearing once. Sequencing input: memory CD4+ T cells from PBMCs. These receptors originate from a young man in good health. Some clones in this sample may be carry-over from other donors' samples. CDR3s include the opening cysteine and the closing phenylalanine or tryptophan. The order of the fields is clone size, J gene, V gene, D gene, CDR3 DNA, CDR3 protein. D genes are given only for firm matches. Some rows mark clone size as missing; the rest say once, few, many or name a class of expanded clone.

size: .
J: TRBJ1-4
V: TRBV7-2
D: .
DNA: TGTGCCAGCAGCTTAGACGAGGGGGAAAAACTGTTTTTT
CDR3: CASSLDEGEKLFF

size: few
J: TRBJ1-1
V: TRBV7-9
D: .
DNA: TGTGCCAGCAGCTCAGACCGCGTCACGTGGAACACTGAAGCTTTCTTT
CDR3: CASSSDRVTWNTEAFF

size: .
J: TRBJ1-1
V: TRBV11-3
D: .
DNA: TGTGCCAGCAGCTTAGAGCGGGGGTTCGAGAACACTGAAGCTTTCTTT
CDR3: CASSLERGFENTEAFF

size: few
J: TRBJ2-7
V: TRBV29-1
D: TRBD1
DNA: TGCAGCGGCTTGGGACAGGGGGGTTACGAGCAGTACTTC
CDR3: CSGLGQGGYEQYF

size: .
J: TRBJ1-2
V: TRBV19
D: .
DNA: TGTGCCAGTAGTATGAAGGGGACGGTCTATGGCTACACCTTC
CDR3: CASSMKGTVYGYTF

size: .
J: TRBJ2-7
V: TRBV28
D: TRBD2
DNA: TGTGCCAGCAGAGAAGCGGGGTACGAGCAGTACTTC
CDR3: CASREAGYEQYF

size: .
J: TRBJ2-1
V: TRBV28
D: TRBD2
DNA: TGTGCCAGCAGTGTCCTGCAATTCCTCGGGGGGGTCTACAATGAGCAGTTCTTC
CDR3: CASSVLQFLGGVYNEQFF

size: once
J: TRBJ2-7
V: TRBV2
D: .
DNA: TGTGCCAGCATGGGGACCAGGGCCTACGAGCAGTACTTC
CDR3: CASMGTRAYEQYF

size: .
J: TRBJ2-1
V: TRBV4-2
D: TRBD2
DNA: TGTGCCAGCAGCCAAGATGGGGCGGGACTAGCCATTGAGCAGTTCTTC
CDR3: CASSQDGAGLAIEQFF

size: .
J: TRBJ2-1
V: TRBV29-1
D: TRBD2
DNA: TGCAGCGTTGGGGTAGCGGGAATGGCCTACAATGAGCAGTTCTTC
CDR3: CSVGVAGMAYNEQFF

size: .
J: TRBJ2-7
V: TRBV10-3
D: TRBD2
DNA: TGTGCCATCAGGGACCCAGGGCGGCGGGAGAGTGAGCAGTACTTC
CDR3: CAIRDPGRRESEQYF

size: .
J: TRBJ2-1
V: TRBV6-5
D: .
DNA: TGTGCCAGCAGTACCCCTAGCCGTGAGCAGTTCTTC
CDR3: CASSTPSREQFF

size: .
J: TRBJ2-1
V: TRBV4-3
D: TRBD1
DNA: TGCGCCAGCAGCCAGAACCAGGGGGCCCAGTTCTTC
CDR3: CASSQNQGAQFF

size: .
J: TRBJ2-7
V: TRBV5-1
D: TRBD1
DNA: TGCGCCAGCAGCTTGTCTCCACAGGGGTACGAGCAGTACTTC
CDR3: CASSLSPQGYEQYF

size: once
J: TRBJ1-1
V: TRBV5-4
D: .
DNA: TGTGCCAGCAGCTTTGGGGGGCTGACTGAAGCTTTCTTT
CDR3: CASSFGGLTEAFF

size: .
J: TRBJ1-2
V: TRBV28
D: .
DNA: TGTGCCAGCAGTTTTGGCACAGCCTATGGCTACACCTTC
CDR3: CASSFGTAYGYTF

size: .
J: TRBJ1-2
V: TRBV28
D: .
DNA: TGTGCCAGCCGAACGGGGTCTTATGGCTACACCTTC
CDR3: CASRTGSYGYTF

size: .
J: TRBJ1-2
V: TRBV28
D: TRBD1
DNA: TGTGCCAGCAGTTTGCAGGGACAGGACAACGATGGCTACACCTTC
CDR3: CASSLQGQDNDGYTF

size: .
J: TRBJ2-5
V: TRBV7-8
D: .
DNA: TGTGCCAGCAGCTTGTCCGGAGCGGCCCACCAAGAGACCCAGTACTTC
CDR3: CASSLSGAAHQETQYF

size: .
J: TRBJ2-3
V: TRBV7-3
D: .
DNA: TGTGCCAGCAGCTTAGGAGGGTCTACGCAGTATTTT
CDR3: CASSLGGSTQYF

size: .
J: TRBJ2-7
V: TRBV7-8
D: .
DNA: TGTGCCAGCAGCTTAGGGGTGCAAACCTACGAGCAGTACTTC
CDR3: CASSLGVQTYEQYF

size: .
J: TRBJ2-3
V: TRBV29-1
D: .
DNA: TGCAGCGTTTTCGGGGGCACAGATACGCAGTATTTT
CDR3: CSVFGGTDTQYF

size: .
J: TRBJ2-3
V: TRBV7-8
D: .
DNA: TGTGCCAGCAGCCCAGCGGTGGGGAGTGCAGATACGCAGTATTTT
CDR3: CASSPAVGSADTQYF

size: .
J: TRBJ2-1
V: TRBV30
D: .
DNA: TGTGCCTGGAGCAGACTCAGCGATGAGCAGTTCTTC
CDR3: CAWSRLSDEQFF

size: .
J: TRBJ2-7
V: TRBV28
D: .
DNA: TGTGCCACCCAGGCCATACACGAGCAGTACTTC
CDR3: CATQAIHEQYF

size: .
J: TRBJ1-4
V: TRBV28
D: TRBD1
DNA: TGTGCCAGCAGTTTGCCAGGGGGCGAAACTAATGAAAAACTGTTTTTT
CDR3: CASSLPGGETNEKLFF

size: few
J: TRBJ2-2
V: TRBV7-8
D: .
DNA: TGTGCCAGCAGATTTAGCGGCTCGAACACCGGGGAGCTGTTTTTT
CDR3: CASRFSGSNTGELFF

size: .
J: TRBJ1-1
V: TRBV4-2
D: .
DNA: TGTGCCAGCAGACGGAAATTAGACACTGAAGCTTTCTTT
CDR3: CASRRKLDTEAFF

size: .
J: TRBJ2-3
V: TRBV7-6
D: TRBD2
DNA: TGTGCCAGCAGCCCAGGACTAGCTCCCCGAGATACGCAGTATTTT
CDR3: CASSPGLAPRDTQYF

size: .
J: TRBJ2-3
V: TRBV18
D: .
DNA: TGTGCCAGCTCACCAACGAAGAGCGGTACTAGCACAGATACGCAGTATTTT
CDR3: CASSPTKSGTSTDTQYF

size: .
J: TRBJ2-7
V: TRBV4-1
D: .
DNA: TGCGCCAGCAGCCAAGGGCCGGAGAGCTACGAGCAGTACTTC
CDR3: CASSQGPESYEQYF

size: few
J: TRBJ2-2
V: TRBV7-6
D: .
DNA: TGTGCCAGCACTCCAGGCGTCGGGAGAGCCGGGGAGCTGTTTTTT
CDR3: CASTPGVGRAGELFF

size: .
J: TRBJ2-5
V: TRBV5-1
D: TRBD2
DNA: TGCGCCAGCAGGGCAACCCCTAGCGGGAGTGAGACCCAGTACTTC
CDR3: CASRATPSGSETQYF

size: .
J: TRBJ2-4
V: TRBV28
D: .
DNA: TGTGCCAGCTTAAATAGGGGATCCAAAAACATTCAGTACTTC
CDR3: CASLNRGSKNIQYF

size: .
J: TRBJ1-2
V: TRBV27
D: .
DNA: TGTGCCAGCAGTCCAGGCGGAGGGACGGAGGGTGGCTACACCTTC
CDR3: CASSPGGGTEGGYTF

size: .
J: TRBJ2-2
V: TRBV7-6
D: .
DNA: TGTGCCAGCAGACGAGGAGGCGACACCGGGGAGCTGTTTTTT
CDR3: CASRRGGDTGELFF

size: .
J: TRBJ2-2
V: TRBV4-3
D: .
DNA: TGCGCCAGCAGCCAAGAGGGAAAGCTTAACACCGGGGAGCTGTTTTTT
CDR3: CASSQEGKLNTGELFF

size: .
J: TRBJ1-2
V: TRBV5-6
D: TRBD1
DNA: TGTGCCAGCAGCTATGTAAAGCGGGACAGGGGGTCTCATGGCTACACCTTC
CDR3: CASSYVKRDRGSHGYTF

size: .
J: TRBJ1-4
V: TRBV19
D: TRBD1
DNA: TGTGCCAGTAGTCGGGGGACAGGGCCTAATGAAAAACTGTTTTTT
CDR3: CASSRGTGPNEKLFF

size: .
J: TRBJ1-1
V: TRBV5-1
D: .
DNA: TGCGCCAGCAGCTCAACAGGGATCGAAACTGAAGCTTTCTTT
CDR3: CASSSTGIETEAFF

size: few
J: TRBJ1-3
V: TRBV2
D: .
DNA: TGTGCCAGCAGCGTTGACAGGTCCACCACCATATATTTT
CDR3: CASSVDRSTTIYF

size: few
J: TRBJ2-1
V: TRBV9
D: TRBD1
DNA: TGTGCCAGCAGCGTATCCGGGACAGGGGTCTATCGCTCCTACAATGAGCAGTTCTTC
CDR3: CASSVSGTGVYRSYNEQFF

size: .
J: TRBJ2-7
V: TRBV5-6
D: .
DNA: TGTGCCAGCAGCTTGGTGGAGGCCAGCTCCTACGAGCAGTACTTC
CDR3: CASSLVEASSYEQYF

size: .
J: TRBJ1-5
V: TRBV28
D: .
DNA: TGTGCCAGCAGTTTTGGCACAAACCCACAAAGACAGCCCCAGCATTTT
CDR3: CASSFGTNPQRQPQHF

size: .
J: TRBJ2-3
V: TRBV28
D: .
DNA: TGTGCCAGCAGTTTCCGGGGCATATCCCCAGATACGCAGTATTTT
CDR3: CASSFRGISPDTQYF

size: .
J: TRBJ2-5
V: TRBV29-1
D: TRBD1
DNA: TGCAGCGTTGGGGCCCAGGGGGCGAATCCCTGGGAGACCCAGTACTTC
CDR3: CSVGAQGANPWETQYF

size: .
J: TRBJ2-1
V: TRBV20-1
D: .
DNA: TGCAGTGCCAACCGGGTTAATGAGCAGTTCTTC
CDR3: CSANRVNEQFF

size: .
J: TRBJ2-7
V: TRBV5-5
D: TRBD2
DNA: TGTGCCAGCAGCTTGGGTGGACTAGAGCGCTACGAGCAGTACTTC
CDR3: CASSLGGLERYEQYF

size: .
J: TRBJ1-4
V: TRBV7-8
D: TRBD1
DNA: TGTGCCAGCAGCTCACGCGGGGGGGGGACAGATAATGAAAAACTGTTTTTT
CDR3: CASSSRGGGTDNEKLFF

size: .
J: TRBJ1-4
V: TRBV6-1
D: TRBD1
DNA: TGTGCCAGCAGTCCTCAGACAGGGGCTAATGAAAAACTGTTTTTT
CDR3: CASSPQTGANEKLFF